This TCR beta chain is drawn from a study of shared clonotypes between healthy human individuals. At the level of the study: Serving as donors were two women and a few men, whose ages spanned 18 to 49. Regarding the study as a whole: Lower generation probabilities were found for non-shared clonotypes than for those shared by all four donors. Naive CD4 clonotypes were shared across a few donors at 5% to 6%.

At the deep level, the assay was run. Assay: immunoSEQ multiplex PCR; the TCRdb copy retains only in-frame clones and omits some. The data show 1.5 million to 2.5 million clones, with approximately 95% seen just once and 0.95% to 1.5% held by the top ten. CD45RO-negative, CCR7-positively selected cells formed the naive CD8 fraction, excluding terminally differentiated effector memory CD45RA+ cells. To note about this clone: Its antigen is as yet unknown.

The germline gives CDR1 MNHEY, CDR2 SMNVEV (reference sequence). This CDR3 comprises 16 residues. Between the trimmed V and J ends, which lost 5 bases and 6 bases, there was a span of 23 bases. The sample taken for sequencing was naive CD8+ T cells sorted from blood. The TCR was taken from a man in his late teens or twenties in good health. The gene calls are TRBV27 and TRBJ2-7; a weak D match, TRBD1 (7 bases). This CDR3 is CASSQKGYRGGGEQYF. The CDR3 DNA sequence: TGTGCCAGCAGTCAAAAGGGGTACAGGGGAGGCGGCGAGCAGTACTTC.